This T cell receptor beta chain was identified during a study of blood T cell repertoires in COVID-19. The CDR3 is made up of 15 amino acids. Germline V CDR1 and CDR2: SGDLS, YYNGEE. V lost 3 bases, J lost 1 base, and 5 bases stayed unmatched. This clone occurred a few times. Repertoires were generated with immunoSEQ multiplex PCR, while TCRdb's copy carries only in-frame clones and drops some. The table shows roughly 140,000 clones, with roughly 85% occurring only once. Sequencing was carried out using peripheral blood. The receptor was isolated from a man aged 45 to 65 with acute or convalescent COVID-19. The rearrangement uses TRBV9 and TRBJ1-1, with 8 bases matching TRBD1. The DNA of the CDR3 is TGTGCCAGCAGCGCTGGACAGGGCCCGAACACTGAAGCTTTCTTT. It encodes CASSAGQGPNTEAFF.